This T cell receptor beta chain is drawn from a study of shared clonotypes between healthy human individuals. Across the study: Contributing individuals were a couple of females and a few males aged 18 to 49. General observations from the study: An anticipated effect of sequencing depth on clonotype sharing among donors was recognized.

Around 300 ng DNA, 30,000 or so T cell genomes, went into unsorted PBMC replicate PCRs. The repertoire was sequenced with immunoSEQ multiplex PCR; TCRdb's copy has only in-frame clones and lacks some. The sample carries about 480,000 clones, almost 80% recorded once. The germline gives CDR1 SQVTM, CDR2 ANQGSEA. The CDR3 spans 14 residues. Genomic DNA came from about 90 million PBMCs in unsorted samples. This clone was seen only once. Antigen specificity is unknown. The receptor was derived from a woman aged 40 to 50 in good health. Some clones in this sample may be carry-over from other donors' samples. The chain recombines TRBV29-1 with TRBJ2-5, with TRBD2 identical over 11 bases. The DNA end is more similar to TRBJ2-7, so the J call may be wrong. The sequenced material came from PBMCs. As DNA, the CDR3 is TGCAGCGTAGGGACTAGCGGAGCGTCCTACGAGCAGTACTTC. Amino acids: CSVGTSGASYEQYF.